This T cell receptor (beta chain) was captured by sequencing in a study of blood T cell repertoires in COVID-19. The germline CDR1 and CDR2 sequences are SGHRS and YFSETQ. Trimming shortened V by 1 base and J by 4 bases, and 14 bases separated the two germline ends. The length of the CDR3 is 15 residues. Original data processing: From reference gene primer amplification, estimates of nucleated cell counts were derived. Measured with immunoSEQ multiplex PCR; TCRdb has only the in-frame clones, and not every one. That table supplies the V and J calls and clone size; D and trimming were determined from the DNA. Of about 100,000 clones in the sample, approximately 91% were seen once.

Input material: peripheral blood. The receptor comes from a man between 50 and 59 years old with active COVID-19. V usage is TRBV5-1 and J usage is TRBJ1-2, with a tentative D call TRBD1 (6 bases). CDR3 sequence reads: CASSLNAGEGYGYTF. The CDR3 DNA sequence: TGCGCCAGCAGCTTGAACGCAGGGGAGGGCTATGGCTACACCTTC.